Listed below are T cell receptor beta chains from one sample, sequenced in a study of T cell changes during pregnancy in multiple sclerosis. Data came from immunoSEQ multiplex PCR; TCRdb stores just in-frame clones and leaves some out. The sample contains about 57,000 clones, approximately 90% of which appear only once. Sequenced here: peripheral blood, sampled after pregnancy. The source of these receptors is a female donor in good health, enrolled as a control in a pregnancy study. Both conserved end residues are part of each CDR3. D genes are given only for firm matches. Rows may omit the clone size; those that give it use once, few, many or a size class.

CDR3aa: CASSFSGGAYEQYF
CDR3nt: TGTGCCAGCAGCTTTAGCGGGGGGGCCTACGAGCAGTACTTC
j_gene: TRBJ2-7
d_gene: TRBD2
abundance: .
v_gene: TRBV7-2

CDR3aa: CASSPDRVGATNEKLFF
CDR3nt: TGTGCCAGCTCCCCGGACAGGGTTGGGGCAACTAATGAAAAACTGTTTTTT
j_gene: TRBJ1-4
d_gene: TRBD1
abundance: .
v_gene: TRBV18

CDR3aa: CASRTGAFLSGANVLTF
CDR3nt: TGCGCCAGCAGGACAGGGGCCTTCCTCTCTGGGGCCAACGTCCTGACTTTC
j_gene: TRBJ2-6
d_gene: TRBD1
abundance: .
v_gene: TRBV5-1

CDR3aa: CASSAEQGSTGELFF
CDR3nt: TGCGCCAGCAGCGCGGAACAGGGGAGCACCGGGGAGCTGTTTTTT
j_gene: TRBJ2-2
d_gene: TRBD1
abundance: .
v_gene: TRBV5-1

CDR3aa: CASSQDRGEVEEQYF
CDR3nt: TGTGCCAGCAGCCAAGACAGGGGGGAGGTTGAGGAGCAGTACTTC
j_gene: TRBJ2-7
d_gene: TRBD1
abundance: .
v_gene: TRBV11-2

CDR3aa: CASSHTGVPYGYTF
CDR3nt: TGTGCCAGCAGTCACACGGGGGTCCCCTATGGCTACACCTTC
j_gene: TRBJ1-2
d_gene: .
abundance: .
v_gene: TRBV14

CDR3aa: CASSGGQGTDTQYF
CDR3nt: TGCGCCAGCAGCGGGGGCCAAGGCACAGATACGCAGTATTTT
j_gene: TRBJ2-3
d_gene: .
abundance: .
v_gene: TRBV5-1

CDR3aa: CASSRGEGTNQPQHF
CDR3nt: TGTGCCAGCAGCCGGGGGGAGGGTACTAATCAGCCCCAGCATTTT
j_gene: TRBJ1-5
d_gene: .
abundance: .
v_gene: TRBV5-4

CDR3aa: CASSQDLPGGYEQYF
CDR3nt: TGCGCCAGCAGCCAAGATCTGCCAGGGGGCTACGAGCAGTACTTC
j_gene: TRBJ2-7
d_gene: TRBD1
abundance: .
v_gene: TRBV4-3

CDR3aa: CASSLQSGRGDEQFF
CDR3nt: TGCGCCAGCAGCCTACAAAGCGGGAGGGGAGATGAGCAGTTCTTC
j_gene: TRBJ2-1
d_gene: TRBD2
abundance: .
v_gene: TRBV4-3

CDR3aa: CASSPAGEGYTEAFF
CDR3nt: TGTGCCAGTAGTCCGGCCGGGGAGGGGTACACTGAAGCTTTCTTT
j_gene: TRBJ1-1
d_gene: .
abundance: .
v_gene: TRBV19

CDR3aa: CASGPHPSYEQYF
CDR3nt: TGCGCCAGCGGCCCACATCCTTCCTACGAGCAGTACTTC
j_gene: TRBJ2-7
d_gene: .
abundance: medium-sized
v_gene: TRBV23-1

CDR3aa: CSVEFPANYGYTF
CDR3nt: TGCAGCGTTGAATTCCCAGCTAACTATGGCTACACCTTC
j_gene: TRBJ1-2
d_gene: .
abundance: .
v_gene: TRBV29-1

CDR3aa: CASSVREYTQYF
CDR3nt: TGTGCCAGCAGCGTTCGGGAATACACGCAGTATTTT
j_gene: TRBJ2-3
d_gene: .
abundance: .
v_gene: TRBV7-2

CDR3aa: CASSLRGLTGNTIYF
CDR3nt: TGTGCCAGCAGCTTAAGGGGATTAACTGGAAACACCATATATTTT
j_gene: TRBJ1-3
d_gene: .
abundance: .
v_gene: TRBV7-2

CDR3aa: CSVVRDSSSIGAQYF
CDR3nt: TGCAGCGTGGTCCGGGACTCCTCGTCGATCGGGGCCCAGTACTTC
j_gene: TRBJ2-5
d_gene: .
abundance: .
v_gene: TRBV29-1

CDR3aa: CASSLGVDGYTF
CDR3nt: TGTGCCAGCAGCTTAGGAGTTGATGGCTACACCTTC
j_gene: TRBJ1-2
d_gene: .
abundance: .
v_gene: TRBV7-2

CDR3aa: CASSLSRGTDTQYF
CDR3nt: TGTGCCAGCAGCTTAAGCAGGGGGACAGATACGCAGTATTTT
j_gene: TRBJ2-3
d_gene: TRBD1
abundance: once
v_gene: TRBV11-3

CDR3aa: CASKGPGEDSPLHF
CDR3nt: TGTGCCAGCAAGGGTCCAGGGGAAGATTCACCCCTCCACTTT
j_gene: TRBJ1-6
d_gene: .
abundance: .
v_gene: TRBV4-2

CDR3aa: CASSPGYGDLSSYEQYF
CDR3nt: TGCGCCAGCAGCCCCGGTTACGGGGATCTAAGTTCCTACGAGCAGTACTTC
j_gene: TRBJ2-7
d_gene: .
abundance: .
v_gene: TRBV5-1

CDR3aa: CASSLGASGKADTQYF
CDR3nt: TGTGCCAGCAGCTTAGGTGCTAGCGGGAAAGCGGATACGCAGTATTTT
j_gene: TRBJ2-3
d_gene: TRBD2
abundance: .
v_gene: TRBV7-2

CDR3aa: CASRVQGSGTDTQYF
CDR3nt: TGCGCCAGCAGAGTACAGGGGTCGGGCACAGATACGCAGTATTTT
j_gene: TRBJ2-3
d_gene: TRBD1
abundance: .
v_gene: TRBV5-1

CDR3aa: CASRLGQGAYGYTF
CDR3nt: TGTGCAAGTCGCTTAGGACAGGGGGCCTATGGCTACACCTTC
j_gene: TRBJ1-2
d_gene: .
abundance: .
v_gene: TRBV12-2

CDR3aa: CASSSSTGAYEQYF
CDR3nt: TGTGCCAGCAGTTCGTCGACAGGCGCCTACGAGCAGTACTTC
j_gene: TRBJ2-7
d_gene: .
abundance: .
v_gene: TRBV6-6

CDR3aa: CASGLGGSGGRTETQYF
CDR3nt: TGTGCTAGTGGTTTAGGTGGGTCGGGGGGACGGACGGAGACCCAGTACTTC
j_gene: TRBJ2-5
d_gene: TRBD2
abundance: .
v_gene: TRBV12-5

CDR3aa: CASSLAFGTLDSPLHF
CDR3nt: TGTGCCAGCAGCTTGGCATTCGGGACATTGGATTCACCCCTCCACTTT
j_gene: TRBJ1-6
d_gene: .
abundance: .
v_gene: TRBV5-4

CDR3aa: CASSYPGQGASTEAFF
CDR3nt: TGTGCCAGCAGTTACCCTGGACAGGGGGCTAGCACTGAAGCTTTCTTT
j_gene: TRBJ1-1
d_gene: TRBD1
abundance: .
v_gene: TRBV28

CDR3aa: CASSLLDRRQETQYF
CDR3nt: TGCGCCAGCAGCTTGTTGGATAGGAGGCAAGAGACCCAGTACTTC
j_gene: TRBJ2-5
d_gene: .
abundance: .
v_gene: TRBV5-1

CDR3aa: CASSPERNTEAFF
CDR3nt: TGTGCCAGCTCACCGGAGAGGAACACTGAAGCTTTCTTT
j_gene: TRBJ1-1
d_gene: .
abundance: .
v_gene: TRBV18

CDR3aa: CASRRLNEKLFF
CDR3nt: TGTGCCAGCAGAAGACTTAATGAAAAACTGTTTTTT
j_gene: TRBJ1-4
d_gene: .
abundance: .
v_gene: TRBV6-5